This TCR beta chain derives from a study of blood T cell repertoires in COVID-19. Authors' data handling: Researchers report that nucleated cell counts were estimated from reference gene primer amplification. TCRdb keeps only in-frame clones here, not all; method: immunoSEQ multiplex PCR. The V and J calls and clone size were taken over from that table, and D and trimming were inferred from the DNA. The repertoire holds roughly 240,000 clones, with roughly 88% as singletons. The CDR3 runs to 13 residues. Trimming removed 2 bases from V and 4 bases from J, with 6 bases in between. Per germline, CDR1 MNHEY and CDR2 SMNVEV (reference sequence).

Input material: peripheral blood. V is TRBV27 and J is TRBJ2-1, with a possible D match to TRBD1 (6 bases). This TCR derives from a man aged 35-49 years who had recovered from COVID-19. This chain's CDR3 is CASSLGTYNEQFF. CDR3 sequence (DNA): TGTGCCAGCAGTTTAGGGACATACAATGAGCAGTTCTTC.